This T cell receptor (beta chain) originates from a study of OX40 agonist ivuxolimab in advanced cancers. Study-wide background: Patients treated during dose escalation were battling hepatocellular carcinoma, melanoma, renal cell or head and neck cancer. Study observations and caveats: Compared with CD4+, CD8+ T cells on average had more expanded clones.

Method: immunoSEQ multiplex PCR; TCRdb's copy keeps in-frame clones and lacks some. The data contain 20,000 to 25,000 clones, 65% to 85% of them seen just once; the ten biggest clones take up 8% to 9%. This clone appeared once. The target antigen is unknown. The germline V and J ends were trimmed by 7 bases and 5 bases, with 12 bases remaining between them. The germline CDR1 and CDR2 sequences are SNHLY and FYNNEI. This CDR3 has 14 residues. Systemic immunosuppression or autoimmune disease history was grounds to exclude patients. The V call is TRBV2, the J call TRBJ1-6; possible D gene TRBD1, 6 bases. The TCR sequence derives from an adult with an advanced solid tumor such as melanoma, head and neck, liver or kidney cancer. Here the sequenced sample was CD4+ or CD8+ T cells sorted from blood, taken in a trial of the OX40 agonist ivuxolimab. The CDR3 region has the DNA TGTGCCAGCATCGGGACAACAGATAATTCACCCCTCCACTTT. This sequence encodes CASIGTTDNSPLHF.